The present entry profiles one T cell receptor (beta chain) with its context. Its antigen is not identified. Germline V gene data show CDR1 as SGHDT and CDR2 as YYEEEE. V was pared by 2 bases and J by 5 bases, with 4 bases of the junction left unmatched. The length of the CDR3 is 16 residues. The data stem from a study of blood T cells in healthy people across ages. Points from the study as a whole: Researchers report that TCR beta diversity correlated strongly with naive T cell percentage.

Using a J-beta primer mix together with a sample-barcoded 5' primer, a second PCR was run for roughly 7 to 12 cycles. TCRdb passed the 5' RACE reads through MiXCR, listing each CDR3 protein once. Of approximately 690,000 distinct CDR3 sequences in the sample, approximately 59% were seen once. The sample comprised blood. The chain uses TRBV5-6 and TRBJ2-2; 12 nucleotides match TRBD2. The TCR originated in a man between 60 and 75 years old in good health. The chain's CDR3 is CASSFETSGGTGELFF. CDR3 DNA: TGTGCCAGCAGCTTCGAGACTAGCGGGGGAACCGGGGAGCTGTTTTTT.